The entry that follows covers one T cell receptor beta chain sequence. There is no known antigen for this receptor. The record has no base qualities; no much larger clone is one base away. This record belongs to a study of brain T cells in children with intractable seizures (dated by TCRdb to the early 2020s). Regarding the complete study: Resected brain tissue from approximately 55 pediatric epilepsy surgery cases was first screened for immune gene transcripts using a NanoString immunology panel. Eight of the 12 selected surgery cases also had pre-surgery blood sequenced, which left four cases with brain tissue only. General conclusions and limits of the study: Viral specificity was inferred only from CDR3 sequence similarity, and patients' HCMV serostatus was unknown. Sequencing depth differed between pre- and post-surgery blood, so clones missing from the pre-surgery sample may reflect undersampling.

Trimming takes 8 bases from V and 1 base from J, and the germline ends sit 9 bases apart. CDR1 and CDR2, per the germline V gene, are MNHEY and SVGAGI. Its CDR3 holds 13 amino acids, cysteine through phenylalanine. Kept here is only the CDR3 DNA, which spans 39 bases and is read in frame from base 1. This specimen's time point label, per the study, means: blood from clinic visit 5 months post-surgery; TSC patient then seizure free. The surgery cases with the highest brain T cell transcript signatures were chosen for TCR beta chain sequencing of brain tissue, and also of blood when blood was available. Patients had been treated with at least one anti-epileptic drug before surgery. TCR-sequenced patients were children with drug-resistant epilepsy due to tuberous sclerosis complex, focal cortical dysplasia, Rasmussen encephalitis or hemimegalencephaly. The Monarch genomic DNA purification kit was used to extract bulk genomic DNA from unsorted brain tissue and whole blood.

TCR beta chain sequences were generated from genomic DNA using the immunoSEQ assay. The original pipeline was this. CDR3 sequences not starting with the conserved framework cysteine at position 104 were manually removed. Clonality was calculated as one minus the normalized Shannon's Diversity Index, with values ranging from 0 (maximal diversity) to 1 (oligoclonal). To check whether a given CDR3 had different frequencies in two samples, for example brain versus blood, chi-squared comparison-of-proportions tests were used. Public clonotypes were identified by searching immuneACCESS, and similarity to known antiviral clonotypes was assessed with the VDJdb browser. The table was pulled from immuneACCESS by TCRdb, which kept in-frame rearrangements only. Such tables lose some clones; where checked, under half of the loss comes from unresolved V genes, and the rest has no known cause. Clone size and the V and J calls come from that table; the DNA yielded D and trimming. The sample table contains about 340,000 clones; only one count was recorded for 85% to 95% of them. The ten largest clones represent about 5.8% of the sample.

The source of this sequence is a boy under three years old with tuberous sclerosis and intractable seizures. The chain was built from TRBV6-5 and TRBJ1-5; confidence is insufficient to name the D gene. Source: peripheral blood, taken 4 to 5 months after surgery. The CDR3 reads CASSVWSNQPQHF. The nucleotides are TGTGCCAGCTCGGTCTGGAGCAATCAGCCCCAGCATTTT.